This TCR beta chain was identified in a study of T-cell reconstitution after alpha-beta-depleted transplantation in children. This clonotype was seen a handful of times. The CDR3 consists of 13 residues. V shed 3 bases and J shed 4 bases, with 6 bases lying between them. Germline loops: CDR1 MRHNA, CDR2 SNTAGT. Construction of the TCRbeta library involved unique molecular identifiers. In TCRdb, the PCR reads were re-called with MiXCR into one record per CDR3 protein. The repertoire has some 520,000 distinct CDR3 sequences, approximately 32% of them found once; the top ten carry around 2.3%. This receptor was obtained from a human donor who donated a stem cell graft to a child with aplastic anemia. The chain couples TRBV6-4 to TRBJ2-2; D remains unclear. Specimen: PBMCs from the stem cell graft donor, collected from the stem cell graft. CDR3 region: CASSETGTGELFF. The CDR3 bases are TGTGCCAGCAGTGAGACGGGCACCGGGGAGCTGTTTTTT.